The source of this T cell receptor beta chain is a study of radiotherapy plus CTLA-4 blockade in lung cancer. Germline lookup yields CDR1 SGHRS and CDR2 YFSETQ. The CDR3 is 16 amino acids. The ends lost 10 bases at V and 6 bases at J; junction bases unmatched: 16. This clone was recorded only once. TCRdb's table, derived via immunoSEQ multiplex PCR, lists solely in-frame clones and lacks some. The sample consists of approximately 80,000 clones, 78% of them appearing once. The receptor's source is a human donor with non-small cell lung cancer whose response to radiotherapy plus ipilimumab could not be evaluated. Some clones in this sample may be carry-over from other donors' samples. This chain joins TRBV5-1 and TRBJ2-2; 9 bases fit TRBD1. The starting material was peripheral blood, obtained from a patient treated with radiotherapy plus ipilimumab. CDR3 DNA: TGCGCCTCCCATATCCCCGGGACAGGGTCGGCCGGGGAGCTGTTTTTT. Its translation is CASHIPGTGSAGELFF.